Listed here is a single TCR beta chain. What antigen it recognizes has not been identified. Base qualities are not recorded, but no much larger clone differs from it by a single base. Using the deep immunoSEQ assay, multiplex PCR amplified TCR CDR3 regions from genomic DNA. Extracted genomic DNA from each cell subset was distributed evenly across all wells of several immunoSEQ 96-well plates, and each plate was treated as a replicate. For unsorted PBMC, each replicate PCR was loaded with approximately 0.3 ug genomic DNA, equivalent to 25,000 to 35,000 T cell genomes. Unsorted PBMC genomic DNA was sequenced across ten immunoSEQ deep assay plates. Purified libraries were measured with a Qubit 3.0 fluorometer, size-checked on a Bioanalyzer 2100, and measured again with the KAPA Library Quantification kit. Every immunoSEQ 96-well plate was sequenced on a separate single-read 150-cycle Illumina NextSeq 550 flow cell. From the authors' description of their analysis: The immunoSEQ output contained only junctional sequences without quality scores, so filtering could not match that applied to full-length reads. To assign V/J genes and CDR3, sequences were annotated using PyIR, a Python wrapper for IgBLAST v1.9, with IMGT germline references. Reads with weak V/J assignments (E-value above 1e-6), missing CDR3, stop codons, out-of-frame junctions, or ambiguous translated residues were removed. V3J clonotypes were defined by identical inferred V gene, J gene, and CDR3 amino acid sequence. The percentage overlap between two repertoires was calculated by dividing the number of shared unique clonotypes by the size of the smaller repertoire. Repertoire richness was assessed with RTK rarefaction, the Chao1 estimator, and Recon v2.1 estimates of unobserved clonotypes. This immuneACCESS table, as held by TCRdb, lists in-frame sequences with V and J called but not all clones. Of the missing ones, under half trace to an unresolved V gene in checked studies; the others have no known cause. D and trimming come from the DNA, and the V and J calls and clone size come from that table. The sample profile shows about 560,000 clones; around 78% of them were found once. In total, the top ten clones hold around 12% of the sample.

The CDR3 spans 15 residues, from the cysteine through the phenylalanine. Solely the CDR3 DNA is kept, with 45 bases framed from the first base. At the junction V is shortened by 4 bases and J by 6 bases; bases outside the gene matches: 10. Sequences SEHNR (CDR1) and FQNEAQ (CDR2) are obtained from the germline V gene (reference sequence). This entry comes from a study of shared clonotypes between healthy human individuals (dated by TCRdb to the early 2020s). Background on the whole study: The cohort included three men and a couple of women between 18 and 49 years of age. The study deeply sequenced blood TCR repertoires of several healthy adults to estimate repertoire size and the extent of clonotype sharing between individuals. To increase sequencing depth and limit assay-specific biases, TCR repertoire library preparation and sequencing were carried out by different laboratories using diverse techniques. Each donor's leukapheresis produced roughly between roughly 0.85 and 10 billion PBMCs.

Donors were healthy HIV-negative adults with no recently reported acute infections or vaccinations. All donors were Caucasian adults living in Nashville, Tennessee, USA. In the unsorted samples, 90 million to 100 million PBMCs were counted, and genomic DNA was extracted using the QIAamp DNA Blood Mini kit. After blood collection by leukapheresis, PBMCs were isolated using Ficoll-Histopaque density gradient centrifugation and then cryopreserved in the vapor phase of liquid nitrogen. The study at large found these results: Pairwise subsampling indicated that sequencing depth was expected to affect the degree of clonotype sharing among donors. Sampling was limited to blood, and TCR repertoires in tissue likely differ from TCR repertoires in blood. Because the study included a small number of donors, the genetic and exposure-history diversity represented was limited.

Sequenced: PBMCs. This TCR was recovered from a woman aged 40 to 50 in good health. Some clones in this sample may be carry-over from other donors' samples. The sequence links TRBV7-9 to TRBJ2-7; TRBD1 agrees with 9 junctional bases. The CDR3 loop reads CASSWTRDRVGEQYF. The DNA sequence follows: TGTGCCAGCAGCTGGACGCGGGACAGGGTGGGCGAGCAGTACTTC.